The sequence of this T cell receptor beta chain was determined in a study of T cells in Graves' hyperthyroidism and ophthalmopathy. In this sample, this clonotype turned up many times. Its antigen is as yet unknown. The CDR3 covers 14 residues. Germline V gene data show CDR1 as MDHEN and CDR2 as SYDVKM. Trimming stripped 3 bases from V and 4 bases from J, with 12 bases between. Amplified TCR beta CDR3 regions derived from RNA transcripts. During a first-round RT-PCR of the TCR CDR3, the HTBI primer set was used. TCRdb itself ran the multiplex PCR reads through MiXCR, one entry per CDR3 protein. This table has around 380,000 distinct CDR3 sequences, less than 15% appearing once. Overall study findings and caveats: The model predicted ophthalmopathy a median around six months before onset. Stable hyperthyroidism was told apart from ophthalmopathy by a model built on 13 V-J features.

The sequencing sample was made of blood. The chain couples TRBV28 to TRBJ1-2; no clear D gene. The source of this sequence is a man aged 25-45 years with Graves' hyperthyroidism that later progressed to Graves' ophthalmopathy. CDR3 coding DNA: TGTGCCAGCAGTTTGCCCCGTCCAGCCTATGGCTACACCTTC. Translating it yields CASSLPRPAYGYTF.